Following are 10 T cell receptor beta chains from one sample sequenced in a study of cytomegalovirus exposure and HLA in healthy donors. Primers: 60 Vbeta forward and 13 Jbeta reverse. TCRdb's table, derived via immunoSEQ multiplex PCR, lists solely in-frame clones and lacks some. Of 150,000 to 200,000 clones in the sample, around 75% were seen once. The sample was PBMCs. All receptors come from a female donor in good health and CMV-seronegative.

This clone showed up just a few times. The chain uses TRBV7-9 and TRBJ2-7; 13 bases map to TRBD2. Trimming cost V 5 bases and J 4 bases; bases outside gene matches: 8. The germline V gene encodes CDR1 SEHNR and CDR2 FQNEAQ (reference sequence). This CDR3 region has 16 residues. The CDR3 reads CASSLEGTSGKYEQYF. The DNA of the CDR3 is TGTGCCAGCAGCCTAGAGGGGACTAGCGGGAAGTACGAGCAGTACTTC.

The chain couples TRBV10-3 to TRBJ1-1; TRBD1 is a possible D gene (6 bases). This CDR3 has 13 residues. V was shortened by 8 bases and J by 5 bases, with 15 bases between the two germline ends. Germline values: CDR1 ENHRY, CDR2 SYGVKD. As DNA, the CDR3 is TGTGCCATCCGTTGGCAGGGGATGACTGAAGCTTTCTTT. The encoded protein is CAIRWQGMTEAFF.

The CDR3 DNA reads as TGTGCCAGCTCACCAGGGCAGAACAACGAGCAGTACTTC. This gives the protein CASSPGQNNEQYF. The chain carries TRBV18 and TRBJ2-7; D unclear. This CDR3 spans 13 amino acids. The germline V gene encodes CDR1 KGHSH and CDR2 LQKENI. The ends were cut back, 2 bases at V and 5 bases at J, with 10 bases in the middle.

The rearrangement joins TRBV7-2 to TRBJ1-4; 9 bases are shared with TRBD1. This CDR3 spans 16 amino acids. The ends lost 5 bases at V and 4 bases at J; junction bases unmatched: 8. Germline V CDR1 and CDR2: SGHTA, FQGNSA. CDR3 sequence (DNA): TGTGCCAGCAGCCTGGGACAGGGTCGGGTTAATGAAAAACTGTTTTTT. Its protein product is CASSLGQGRVNEKLFF. The full variable domain, its missing parts supplied by reference TRBV7-2 and TRBJ1-4, is GAGVSQSPSNKVTEKGKDVELRCDPISGHTALYWYRQSLGQGLEFLIYFQGNSAPDKSGLPSDRFSAERTGGSVSTLTIQRTQQEDSAVYLCASSLGQGRVNEKLFFGSGTQLSVL.

The genes are TRBV19 and TRBJ1-5, with D possibly matching TRBD1 (6 bases). Germline V gives CDR1 LNHDA, CDR2 SQIVND (reference sequence). The V gene lost 1 base and the J gene lost 8 bases, with 18 bases spanning the gap. The length of the CDR3 is 16 residues. CDR3 sequence: CASSIGGRGHLEPQHF. The CDR3 DNA reads TGTGCCAGTAGTATAGGGGGGAGGGGACATTTAGAGCCCCAGCATTTT.

This chain joins TRBV14 and TRBJ2-7; no reliable D call. The CDR3 contains 15 residues. Germline CDR1 SGHDN, CDR2 FVKESK. V was pared by 0 bases and J by 0 bases, with 9 bases between. The CDR3 loop reads CASSQDLGGSYEQYF. The CDR3 DNA is TGTGCCAGCAGCCAAGATCTAGGTGGCTCCTACGAGCAGTACTTC.

This clone was observed once. The chain employs TRBV27 and TRBJ1-5, with TRBD1 as a possible D gene (6 bases). CDR3 length: 15 residues. The germline CDR1 and CDR2 sequences are MNHEY and SMNVEV (reference sequence). Trimming took off 4 bases at V and 7 bases at J, with 17 bases between the two ends. The CDR3 protein is CASSSRDMPGQPQHF. CDR3 DNA: TGTGCCAGCAGTTCGAGGGACATGCCTGGACAGCCCCAGCATTTT.

CDR3: CASKGDLGLGAFF. The CDR3 bases are TGTGCCAGTAAGGGGGATCTGGGGTTAGGAGCTTTCTTT. The genes are TRBV19 and TRBJ1-1, with D possibly matching TRBD1 (6 bases). The V end lost 7 bases, the J end lost 10 bases, and 19 bases lay between the germline ends. The length of the CDR3 is 13 residues. CDR1 is LNHDA and CDR2 is SQIVND in the germline V gene (reference sequence).

The chain carries TRBV28 and TRBJ2-5; 7 nucleotides align to TRBD1. This CDR3 region has 14 residues. Germline CDR1 MDHEN, CDR2 SYDVKM. V trimming: 5 bases; J trimming: 1 base; junction bases outside the gene matches: 4. In DNA form, the CDR3 reads TGTGCCAGCAGTCTAGGGACAGTCCAAGAGACCCAGTACTTC. Protein product: CASSLGTVQETQYF.

As regards this clone: One junction end disagrees with the germline gene, perhaps due to a read error. This rearrangement joins TRBV7-9 to TRBJ2-5; possible D gene TRBD1, 6 bases. The CDR3 sequence is 16 residues long. Germline V lookup: CDR1 SEHNR, CDR2 FQNEAQ (reference sequence). The CDR3 sequence is CSSSSHRVQYQETQYF. The CDR3, as DNA: TGTTCCAGCAGCTCCCACAGGGTACAGTACCAAGAGACCCAGTACTTC.